A single sample is the source of the 23 T cell receptor beta chains below, sequenced in a study of blood T cells in healthy people across ages. It was with a sample-barcoded 5' primer and a J-beta primer mix that a second PCR of roughly 7 to 12 cycles was run. Using its own MiXCR run on the 5' RACE reads, TCRdb lists one record per CDR3 protein. The sample contains approximately 1.5 million distinct CDR3 sequences, roughly 30% of which appear only once. Source material: blood. These TCRs come from a woman aged 25 to 39 in good health.

The V gene is TRBV10-3, the J gene TRBJ1-4, with D unresolved. The CDR3 spans 13 residues. CDR1 ENHRY and CDR2 SYGVKD come from the germline V gene. V lost 2 bases to trimming and J lost 8 bases, with 9 bases between them. CDR3 DNA sequence: TGTGCCATCAGTGAGGGACCCGGGGAAAAACTGTTTTTT. It specifies CAISEGPGEKLFF.

V gene TRBV11-2 combines with J gene TRBJ1-1, with D hard to call. The length of the CDR3 is 15 residues. V was cut by 5 bases and J by 8 bases, with 21 bases left in between. Germline lookup yields CDR1 SGHAT and CDR2 FQNNGV. The CDR3 DNA reads as TGTGCCAGCAGCCTCAACCTGGGGTCCGGCAGGGAAGCTTTCTTT. Translation: CASSLNLGSGREAFF.

This clonotype was recorded a few times. CDR3 in amino acids: CASSLRQGSYNSPLHF. The CDR3 coding sequence is TGTGCCAGCAGTTTGAGACAGGGCTCCTATAATTCACCCCTCCACTTT. The chain joins TRBV27 to TRBJ1-6; 7 nucleotides line up with TRBD1. From germline, CDR1 is MNHEY and CDR2 SMNVEV (reference sequence). Trimming at V came to 3 bases and at J to 0 bases, leaving 2 bases not matched to a gene. The CDR3 sequence is 16 residues long.

This clonotype has only one observation. The chain couples TRBV20-1 to TRBJ2-7; 9 bases match TRBD1. The V gene end was trimmed by 4 bases and the J gene end by 6 bases; junction bases not matched to a gene: 13. The V gene's germline CDR1 is DFQATT and CDR2 SNEGSKA (reference sequence). The CDR3 sequence is 15 residues long. The CDR3 sequence is CSATGQGSPLSEQYF. DNA for the CDR3: TGCAGTGCTACCGGACAGGGGTCGCCTTTAAGCGAGCAGTACTTC.

This clonotype has a handful of counts. The V gene is TRBV3-1, the J gene TRBJ2-7; 7 positions match TRBD1. CDR1 and CDR2 from the germline V gene are LGHDT and YNNKEL (reference sequence). The CDR3 sequence is 16 residues long. V shed 6 bases and J 0 bases; nucleotides not matched to a gene: 11. The CDR3 spells CASRRIDRAASYEQYF. DNA of the CDR3: TGTGCCAGCAGGCGCATTGACAGGGCCGCCTCCTACGAGCAGTACTTC.

V is TRBV10-3 and J is TRBJ1-2; 8 bases fit TRBD1. CDR1 is ENHRY and CDR2 is SYGVKD in the germline V gene. The CDR3 is 14 residues long. The V segment lost 8 bases and the J segment 4 bases; nucleotides outside the gene matches: 9. The CDR3 nucleotides are TGTGCCATCCTAGCACAGGGGGATGCCTATGGCTACACCTTC. Its protein product is CAILAQGDAYGYTF.

This chain connects TRBV7-9 to TRBJ2-2; TRBD1 aligns across 8 bases. J was trimmed by 1 base and V by 1 base; bases with no gene match: 5. Germline V gene sequence: CDR1 SEHNR, CDR2 FQNEAQ (reference sequence). CDR3 length: 17 residues. Here the CDR3 DNA reads TGTGCCAGCAGCTTAGGCCCTGGACAGGGGAACACCGGGGAGCTGTTTTTT. Translating it yields CASSLGPGQGNTGELFF.

The table lists this clonotype with a few counts. DNA for the CDR3: TGTGCCAGCAGGGCAGAGCCGGGCACAGATACGCAGTATTTT. Translating gives CASRAEPGTDTQYF. The chain combines TRBV6-2 or TRBV6-3 with TRBJ2-3, with D unresolved. Germline V gene sequence: CDR1 MNHEY, CDR2 SVGEGT. The CDR3 totals 14 residues. Trimming removed 6 bases at V and 1 base at J, with 11 bases between.

CDR3 nucleotide sequence: TGTGCCAGCAGTTTGATGGCGGCTAACTATGGCTACACCTTC. Its translation: CASSLMAANYGYTF. This chain links TRBV27 with TRBJ1-2; D is unresolved. V lost 3 bases and J lost 0, with 8 bases in between. Per germline, CDR1 MNHEY and CDR2 SMNVEV (reference sequence). The CDR3 is made up of 14 amino acids.

About this clonotype itself: Since a much larger clone is just one base distant, this may be a read error. The chain carries TRBV5-6 and TRBJ2-3; D not resolved. This CDR3 contains 13 residues. V was cut by 10 bases and J by 4 bases, with 16 bases left in between. The V gene's germline CDR1 is SGHDT and CDR2 YYEEEE. The CDR3 spells CAGAQTTADTQYF. In nucleotides, the CDR3 is TGTGCCGGCGCCCAGACCACGGCAGATACGCAGTATTTT.

V gene TRBV20-1 combines with J gene TRBJ1-4; unclear D gene. This CDR3 has 14 residues. CDR1 is DFQATT and CDR2 is SNEGSKA in the germline V gene (reference sequence). The V end lost 5 bases, the J end lost 3 bases, and 13 bases lay between the germline ends. For the CDR3, the DNA is TGCAGTGCTTACTCGCGGCAGGCTAATGAAAAACTGTTTTTT. This encodes CSAYSRQANEKLFF.

The chain carries TRBV2 and TRBJ2-7; 8 bases are a match to TRBD1. Germline V gene sequence: CDR1 SNHLY, CDR2 FYNNEI. With V trimmed by 8 bases and J by 3 bases, 18 bases remained unmatched. The CDR3 contains 17 residues. The DNA for the CDR3 is TGTGCCAGCCGACCACCTTTGGGACAGGAGCAATACTACGAGCAGTACTTC. This sequence encodes CASRPPLGQEQYYEQYF.

The sample holds a few counts of this clonotype. The chain uses TRBV5-1 and TRBJ1-6; unclear D gene. V lost 3 bases and J 1 base, leaving 8 bases between the germline ends. Germline V gene data show CDR1 as SGHRS and CDR2 as YFSETQ. The CDR3 contains 15 residues. The CDR3 DNA reads TGCGCCAGCAGCTCGGGCGGTTCCTATAATTCACCCCTCCACTTT. The encoded protein is CASSSGGSYNSPLHF. Drawing the rest from reference TRBV5-1 and TRBJ1-6, the complete variable domain is KAGVTQTPRYLIKTRGQQVTLSCSPISGHRSVSWYQQTPGQGLQFLFEYFSETQRNKGNFPGRFSGRQFSNSRSEMNVSTLELGDSALYLCASSSGGSYNSPLHFGNGTRLTVT.

This chain joins TRBV29-1 and TRBJ1-1; TRBD1 is a possible D gene (5 bases). Between the trimmed V and J ends, which lost 0 bases and 3 bases, there was a span of 20 bases. The germline gives CDR1 SQVTM, CDR2 ANQGSEA. This CDR3 is built from 17 residues. The CDR3 here is CSVEDLGQGRGDTEAFF. DNA of the CDR3: TGCAGCGTTGAAGATCTTGGGCAGGGACGTGGGGACACTGAAGCTTTCTTT.

The V and J genes are TRBV3-1 and TRBJ2-1; 7 bases line up with TRBD2. The CDR3 has 15 residues. The germline gives CDR1 LGHDT, CDR2 YNNKEL (reference sequence). After removal of 0 bases from V and 9 bases from J, the junction contained 8 bases not matched to a gene. CDR3 DNA sequence: TGTGCCAGCAGCCAAGACGGCGGGGGTGACTCTGAGCAGTTCTTC. The encoded protein is CASSQDGGGDSEQFF.

This clonotype appeared a few times. V gene TRBV5-4 combines with J gene TRBJ2-7; 7 bases line up with TRBD2. J gave up 1 base and V 3 bases, and 19 bases lay outside the gene matches. Germline V CDR1 and CDR2: SGHNT, YYREEE (reference sequence). This CDR3 is built from 19 residues. This CDR3 reads CASSSHPAILADPSYEQYF. CDR3 sequence (DNA): TGTGCCAGCAGCTCCCACCCCGCAATTCTAGCGGACCCATCCTACGAGCAGTACTTC.

To note about this clonotype: A read error may account for a junction end that differs from germline. The chain joins TRBV27 to TRBJ1-5, with D maybe TRBD1 (5 bases). Per germline, CDR1 MNHEY and CDR2 SMNVEV (reference sequence). The CDR3 has 16 residues. The DNA of the CDR3 is TGTGCCTGCAGTCCCTCGGGGGGAGATAGCAATCAGCCCCAGCATTTT. Protein: CACSPSGGDSNQPQHF.

The rearrangement links TRBV7-9 to TRBJ2-4; TRBD1 agrees at 7 bases. Germline values: CDR1 SEHNR, CDR2 FQNEAQ (reference sequence). This CDR3 spans 18 amino acids. The V segment lost 4 bases and the J segment 7 bases; nucleotides outside the gene matches: 19. The CDR3 DNA is TGTGCCAGCAGCTACACCACAGGGGTGCTACAGATCGGGAACATTCAGTACTTC. Protein sequence: CASSYTTGVLQIGNIQYF.

This clonotype came up a few times. This chain joins TRBV5-1 and TRBJ1-5, with TRBD1 as a possible D gene (6 bases). The germline CDR1 and CDR2 sequences are SGHRS and YFSETQ. The CDR3 totals 15 residues. V lost 0 bases and J lost 4, with 11 bases in between. CDR3 protein: CASSLDGQINQPQHF. CDR3 bases: TGCGCCAGCAGCTTGGATGGACAGATTAATCAGCCCCAGCATTTT.

Regarding this clonotype: Germline is not matched at one junction end, which may reflect a read error. This rearrangement joins TRBV20-1 to TRBJ2-1, with TRBD2 identical over 9 bases. The CDR3 is 15 residues long. Germline V lookup: CDR1 DFQATT, CDR2 SNEGSKA (reference sequence). The CDR3: CGANSGSGSYNEQFF. CDR3 DNA sequence: TGCGGTGCTAATAGCGGGAGTGGGTCCTACAATGAGCAGTTCTTC.

This clonotype has just a few counts. The chain links TRBV20-1 to TRBJ1-2, with D maybe TRBD1 (5 bases). Germline lookup yields CDR1 DFQATT and CDR2 SNEGSKA (reference sequence). CDR3 length equals 14 residues. Trimming shortened V by 3 bases and J by 8 bases, and 19 bases separated the two germline ends. The CDR3 region has the DNA TGCAGTGCTAGTACCGGTACGGGGCCAGGAGGCTACACCTTC. This codes for CSASTGTGPGGYTF.

There are a few counts of this clonotype. The rearrangement joins TRBV20-1 to TRBJ2-7; TRBD2 agrees at 7 bases. V gave up 6 bases and J gave up 4 bases; unmatched junction bases: 9. This CDR3 comprises 13 residues. Germline V gene sequence: CDR1 DFQATT, CDR2 SNEGSKA (reference sequence). CDR3 residues: CSAAQGGPYEQYF. CDR3 sequence (DNA): TGCAGTGCCGCCCAGGGAGGGCCGTACGAGCAGTACTTC.

The chain couples TRBV2 to TRBJ1-2; D may be TRBD1 (5 bases). The CDR3 consists of 14 residues. The germline V gene encodes CDR1 SNHLY and CDR2 FYNNEI. Trimming shortened V by 6 bases and J by 7 bases, and 18 bases separated the two germline ends. The CDR3: CASSGRGRDSGYTF. The CDR3 DNA is TGTGCCAGCAGCGGAAGGGGCAGGGACTCTGGCTACACCTTC.